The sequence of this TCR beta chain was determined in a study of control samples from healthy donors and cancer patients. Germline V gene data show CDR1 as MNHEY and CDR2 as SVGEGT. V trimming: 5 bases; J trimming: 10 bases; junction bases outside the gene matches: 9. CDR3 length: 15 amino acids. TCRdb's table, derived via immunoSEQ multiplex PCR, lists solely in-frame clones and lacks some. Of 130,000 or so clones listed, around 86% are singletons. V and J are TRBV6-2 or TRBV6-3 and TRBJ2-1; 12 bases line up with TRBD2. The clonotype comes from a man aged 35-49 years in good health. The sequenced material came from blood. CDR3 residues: CASSGGLAGFAEQFF. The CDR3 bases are TGTGCCAGCAGTGGCGGACTAGCGGGGTTTGCCGAGCAGTTCTTC.